This T cell receptor (beta chain) is drawn from a study of T cells of healthy individuals. This clonotype was counted between two and nine times. TCRdb reanalysed the 5' RACE reads using MiXCR and keeps one entry per CDR3 protein. This sample yields more than 85,000 distinct CDR3 sequences, of which around 17% are seen a single time; approximately 6% belongs to the top ten. This TCR came from a human donor in good health.

This CDR3 reads CASSLGWGATGDSYEQYF. The CDR3 region has the DNA TGTGCCAGCAGCCTCGGGTGGGGGGCGACAGGAGACTCCTACGAGCAGTACTTC. V gene TRBV14 combines with J gene TRBJ2-7; D might be TRBD1 or TRBD2, each matching 6 bases. Germline V CDR1 and CDR2: SGHDN, FVKESK. The V end lost 4 bases, the J end lost 0 bases, and 22 bases lay between the germline ends. The CDR3 totals 18 residues.